A selection of T cell receptor beta chains follows, all from one sample in a study of CD8 T cells in ankylosing spondylitis. Using its own MiXCR run on the 5' RACE reads, TCRdb lists one record per CDR3 protein. Among 290,000 or so distinct CDR3 sequences listed, 20% were seen once. The sample comprised blood, either unsorted or a sorted T cell fraction (not recorded which). These receptors were taken from a female donor with ankylosing spondylitis or in good health (not recorded which). The CDR3 runs from the conserved cysteine through the conserved F or W. The order of the fields is V gene, clone size, J gene, D gene, CDR3 DNA, CDR3 protein. The D gene is left open where the match is weak. The size entry is marked missing in some rows and otherwise reads once, few, many or a size class.

V gene: TRBV6-1; clone size: few; J gene: TRBJ2-3; D gene: TRBD2; CDR3 DNA: TGTGCCAGCAGCCGTGGGACTAGCGGGAGTACAGATACGCAGTATTTT; CDR3 protein: CASSRGTSGSTDTQYF
V gene: TRBV24-1; clone size: few; J gene: TRBJ2-1; D gene: NA; CDR3 DNA: TGTGCCACCAGTGACGCATCCGTTGAGCAGTTCTTC; CDR3 protein: CATSDASVEQFF
V gene: TRBV6-5; clone size: few; J gene: TRBJ1-1; D gene: NA; CDR3 DNA: TGTGCCAGCAGTTACTCGAGTACGGTGAACACTGAAGCTTTCTTT; CDR3 protein: CASSYSSTVNTEAFF
V gene: TRBV7-9; clone size: few; J gene: TRBJ2-2; D gene: NA; CDR3 DNA: TGTGCCAGCAGCTCCGGCACCGGGACTGTTGACGTGGGGCTGTTTTTT; CDR3 protein: CASSSGTGTVDVGLFF
V gene: TRBV18; clone size: few; J gene: TRBJ2-1; D gene: TRBD1; CDR3 DNA: TGTGCCAGCTCATCTGGACAGGCGATGGCGGCGTGGGGTGAGCAGTTCTTC; CDR3 protein: CASSSGQAMAAWGEQFF
V gene: TRBV12-3/TRBV12-4; clone size: few; J gene: TRBJ1-2; D gene: TRBD1; CDR3 DNA: TGTGCCAGCAGTTTGGGGGACAGGGGGTATGGCTACACCTTC; CDR3 protein: CASSLGDRGYGYTF
V gene: TRBV12-3/TRBV12-4; clone size: few; J gene: TRBJ2-2; D gene: TRBD1; CDR3 DNA: TGTGCCAGCAGTTCGTTAGGGGGCAGGAACACCGGGGAGCTGTTTTTT; CDR3 protein: CASSSLGGRNTGELFF
V gene: TRBV5-1; clone size: few; J gene: TRBJ2-7; D gene: TRBD2; CDR3 DNA: TGCGCCAGCAGCTTGAATCTAGCGGGGTCCTACGAGCAGTACTTC; CDR3 protein: CASSLNLAGSYEQYF
V gene: TRBV4-3; clone size: NA; J gene: TRBJ1-5; D gene: NA; CDR3 DNA: TGCGCCAGCAGCCGAGCTCTCGGGCAGCCCCAGCATTTT; CDR3 protein: CASSRALGQPQHF
V gene: TRBV28; clone size: many; J gene: TRBJ1-1; D gene: NA; CDR3 DNA: TGTGCCAGCAGTGGCCAGGGGTCCTGGACGTCCCGGGAAGCTTTCTTT; CDR3 protein: CASSGQGSWTSREAFF
V gene: TRBV20-1; clone size: few; J gene: TRBJ2-1; D gene: NA; CDR3 DNA: TGCAGTGCTAGTGTAGCTGGGAGCTCCTACAATGAGCAGTTCTTC; CDR3 protein: CSASVAGSSYNEQFF
V gene: TRBV20-1; clone size: NA; J gene: TRBJ1-5; D gene: NA; CDR3 DNA: TGCAGTGCCGCGGGGCGGAGAGATCAGCCCCAGCATTTT; CDR3 protein: CSAAGRRDQPQHF
V gene: TRBV28; clone size: NA; J gene: TRBJ2-1; D gene: TRBD1; CDR3 DNA: TGTGCCAGCGGGGACAGGGGCTACAATGAGCAGTTCTTC; CDR3 protein: CASGDRGYNEQFF
V gene: TRBV20-1; clone size: NA; J gene: TRBJ1-1; D gene: NA; CDR3 DNA: TGCAGTGCTAGAGACAGGTGGGAAGCTTTCTTT; CDR3 protein: CSARDRWEAFF
V gene: TRBV5-6; clone size: NA; J gene: TRBJ2-3; D gene: TRBD2; CDR3 DNA: TGTGCCAGCAAGAGTCTAGCGGGAGGTCGAGGCACAGATACGCAGTATTTT; CDR3 protein: CASKSLAGGRGTDTQYF
V gene: TRBV24-1; clone size: once; J gene: TRBJ2-5; D gene: TRBD2; CDR3 DNA: TGTGCCACCAGTGACCCCGGCGGGAGTAAAGAGACCCAGTACTTC; CDR3 protein: CATSDPGGSKETQYF
V gene: TRBV20-1; clone size: NA; J gene: TRBJ2-2; D gene: NA; CDR3 DNA: TGCAGTGCTAGAGTCACAGGTCGGAACACCGGGGAGCTGTTTTTT; CDR3 protein: CSARVTGRNTGELFF
V gene: TRBV5-1; clone size: NA; J gene: TRBJ2-2; D gene: NA; CDR3 DNA: TGCGCCAGCAGCTTGGTGGCGGAACCCACCGGGGAGCTGTTTTTT; CDR3 protein: CASSLVAEPTGELFF
V gene: TRBV6-1; clone size: few; J gene: TRBJ1-1; D gene: NA; CDR3 DNA: TGTGCCAGCAGTGTGCGGGGGGCTGGATACACTGAAGCTTTCTTT; CDR3 protein: CASSVRGAGYTEAFF
V gene: TRBV20-1; clone size: few; J gene: TRBJ2-7; D gene: TRBD2; CDR3 DNA: TGCAGTGTCAGACTAGCGGGACGCTACGAGCAGTACTTC; CDR3 protein: CSVRLAGRYEQYF
V gene: TRBV6-2/TRBV6-3; clone size: NA; J gene: TRBJ1-2; D gene: NA; CDR3 DNA: TGTGCCAGCACCAACGGAGGGGGCTACACCTTC; CDR3 protein: CASTNGGGYTF
V gene: TRBV4-3; clone size: NA; J gene: TRBJ2-7; D gene: TRBD1; CDR3 DNA: TGCGCCAGCAGCCAGACAGGGGTCTATCACGAGCAGTACTTC; CDR3 protein: CASSQTGVYHEQYF
V gene: TRBV7-2; clone size: NA; J gene: TRBJ2-1; D gene: TRBD2; CDR3 DNA: TGTGCCAGCAGCTTCCCCTTAGCGGGAGCAAACAATGAGCAGTTCTTC; CDR3 protein: CASSFPLAGANNEQFF
V gene: TRBV18; clone size: few; J gene: TRBJ2-1; D gene: NA; CDR3 DNA: TGTGCCAGCTCACCACCAAATAGTTACAATGAGCAGTTCTTC; CDR3 protein: CASSPPNSYNEQFF
V gene: TRBV20-1; clone size: NA; J gene: TRBJ2-1; D gene: TRBD2; CDR3 DNA: TGCAGTGCCGGGGGGGGCTTTAGCTCCTACAATGAGCAGTTCTTC; CDR3 protein: CSAGGGFSSYNEQFF
V gene: TRBV19; clone size: few; J gene: TRBJ2-7; D gene: TRBD1; CDR3 DNA: TGTGCCAGTAGTATGACGGCTAGACAGGGACCCTACGAGCAGTACTTC; CDR3 protein: CASSMTARQGPYEQYF
V gene: TRBV6-2/TRBV6-3; clone size: few; J gene: TRBJ2-1; D gene: TRBD2; CDR3 DNA: TGTGCCAGCAGTTATCGGCGGGAGGGCCGGAATGAGCAGTTCTTC; CDR3 protein: CASSYRREGRNEQFF
V gene: TRBV5-1; clone size: NA; J gene: TRBJ2-3; D gene: NA; CDR3 DNA: TGCGCCAGCAGCTTGGAGTCTGCAGGGGCACCAGATACGCAGTATTTT; CDR3 protein: CASSLESAGAPDTQYF
V gene: TRBV12-3/TRBV12-4; clone size: many; J gene: TRBJ2-4; D gene: TRBD2; CDR3 DNA: TGTGCCAGCAGTTTAGGGGGGGGAGTAAGCATTCAGTACTTC; CDR3 protein: CASSLGGGVSIQYF
V gene: TRBV6-2/TRBV6-3; clone size: few; J gene: TRBJ2-7; D gene: TRBD2; CDR3 DNA: TGTGCCAGCACCGATCGGCTAGCGGGAGGGTACTACGAGCAGTACTTC; CDR3 protein: CASTDRLAGGYYEQYF
V gene: TRBV27; clone size: few; J gene: TRBJ2-7; D gene: TRBD2; CDR3 DNA: TGTGCCAGCAGTTTAGCGGGGACTAGGGGGTCCGAGCAGTACTTC; CDR3 protein: CASSLAGTRGSEQYF
V gene: TRBV5-1; clone size: medium-sized; J gene: TRBJ2-5; D gene: NA; CDR3 DNA: TGCGCCAGCAGCGGGTTAGGACTCCAAGAGACCCAGTACTTC; CDR3 protein: CASSGLGLQETQYF
V gene: TRBV24-1; clone size: few; J gene: TRBJ1-5; D gene: NA; CDR3 DNA: TGTGCCACCAGTGACCCGAGAAGCAATCAGCCCCAGCATTTT; CDR3 protein: CATSDPRSNQPQHF
V gene: TRBV20-1; clone size: NA; J gene: TRBJ1-2; D gene: NA; CDR3 DNA: TGCAGTGCCCAGGCCGGACGAAGCTATGGCTACACCTTC; CDR3 protein: CSAQAGRSYGYTF
V gene: TRBV29-1; clone size: NA; J gene: TRBJ1-1; D gene: NA; CDR3 DNA: TGCAGCGTTGAGGAGGGAATGGGCACTGAAGCTTTCTTT; CDR3 protein: CSVEEGMGTEAFF
V gene: TRBV6-1; clone size: NA; J gene: TRBJ2-1; D gene: TRBD2; CDR3 DNA: TGTGCCAGCGGAGGGACTAGCGGGAGGCATGAGCAGTTCTTC; CDR3 protein: CASGGTSGRHEQFF
V gene: TRBV9; clone size: NA; J gene: TRBJ2-7; D gene: NA; CDR3 DNA: TGTGCCAGCAGCGTAGGGGTATCGGACTACTCCTACGAGCAGTACTTC; CDR3 protein: CASSVGVSDYSYEQYF
V gene: TRBV5-1; clone size: few; J gene: TRBJ1-1; D gene: NA; CDR3 DNA: TGCGCCAGCAGTTGGGACGCGACTGAAGCTTTCTTT; CDR3 protein: CASSWDATEAFF
V gene: TRBV29-1; clone size: many; J gene: TRBJ1-2; D gene: NA; CDR3 DNA: TGCAGCGTTGAGGGCAGCCATGGCTACACCTTC; CDR3 protein: CSVEGSHGYTF
V gene: TRBV18; clone size: NA; J gene: TRBJ1-2; D gene: NA; CDR3 DNA: TGTGCCAGCTCACCAACGGGTCTGGACTATGGCTACACCTTC; CDR3 protein: CASSPTGLDYGYTF
V gene: TRBV12-3/TRBV12-4; clone size: few; J gene: TRBJ2-1; D gene: NA; CDR3 DNA: TGTGCCAGCAGGAACAGCTACAATGAGCAGTTCTTC; CDR3 protein: CASRNSYNEQFF